These 3 T cell receptor beta chains were all obtained from the same sample, sequenced in a study of human T cells and chemical hapten exposure. Each CDR3 protein gets one entry after TCRdb re-called the RACE reads with MiXCR. Among 350,000 to 400,000 distinct CDR3 sequences, approximately 5% were seen once, and the ten largest hold 2% to 3%. Time point here: pre-sensitization, week 0. This sample's treatment: therapeutic diphenylcyclopropenone sensitization with weekly scalp DPC. The specimen was whole blood, collected in connection with sensitization to the hapten diphenylcyclopropenone (DPC). These receptors all stem from a woman aged 45-59 years with alopecia areata. Some clones in this sample may be carry-over from other donors' samples.

This clonotype was picked up a small number of times. The chain carries TRBV3-1 and TRBJ1-3; the match to TRBD1 covers 7 bases. J lost 3 bases, V lost 0 bases, and 8 bases had no gene match. The CDR3 length is 17 residues. The germline gives CDR1 LGHDT, CDR2 YNNKEL (reference sequence). CDR3 DNA sequence: TGTGCCAGCAGCCAAGATCCCGGGACAGTCTTTGGAAACACCATATATTTT. Translated, it gives CASSQDPGTVFGNTIYF.

This clonotype was counted only a few times. The CDR3 DNA reads TGTGCCAGCAGCGTAGACCCAGGACAGGGGCTGAGGACTGAAGCTTTCTTT. Its translation: CASSVDPGQGLRTEAFF. V usage is TRBV9 and J usage is TRBJ1-1, with 9 bases matching TRBD1. The V and J ends lost 0 bases and 5 bases, in that order; junction bases with no gene match: 11. CDR1 and CDR2 from the germline V gene are SGDLS and YYNGEE. The CDR3 is made up of 17 amino acids.

This clonotype was seen only a few times. V is TRBV18 and J is TRBJ1-1, with D unclear. Germline V gives CDR1 KGHSH, CDR2 LQKENI. There are 13 residues in the CDR3. Trimming left V 3 bases short and J 6 bases short, with 11 bases between. CDR3 in amino acids: CASSPGPPAEAFF. The DNA for the CDR3 is TGTGCCAGCTCACCGGGCCCCCCCGCTGAAGCTTTCTTT.